Listed below are T cell receptor beta chains from one sample, sequenced in a study of T cells in Graves' hyperthyroidism and ophthalmopathy. TCRdb analysed the multiplex PCR reads with MiXCR anew, one entry per CDR3 protein. The sample carries 750,000 to 900,000 distinct CDR3 sequences, roughly 37% recorded once. The material sequenced was blood. The receptors stem from a man aged 18 to 30 with Graves' hyperthyroidism. The CDR3 runs from the conserved cysteine through the conserved F or W. D genes are given only for firm matches. Clone size is given for some rows only: seen once, a few or many times, or a class if the clone is expanded.

d_gene | j_gene | v_gene | abundance | CDR3nt | CDR3aa
TRBD2 | TRBJ2-5 | TRBV7-9 | many | TGTGCCAGCAGCTCGACTAGCGGGGCTGAGACCCAGTACTTC | CASSSTSGAETQYF
- | TRBJ1-5 | TRBV29-1 | - | TGCAGCGTGTTGACAGGCGCAGGGCCCCAGCATTTT | CSVLTGAGPQHF
TRBD1 | TRBJ1-2 | TRBV9 | - | TGTGCCAGCCAAGCCAGGGGGATCCATGGCTACACCTTC | CASQARGIHGYTF
TRBD1 | TRBJ2-7 | TRBV2 | many | TGTGCCAGCACTGAGGACAGGGGACGCGAGCAGTACTTC | CASTEDRGREQYF
- | TRBJ1-5 | TRBV10-3 | - | TGTGCCATCAGGGGGGATCTTAGTTTCAATCAGCCCCAGCATTTT | CAIRGDLSFNQPQHF
- | TRBJ1-6 | TRBV12-3/TRBV12-4 | many | TGTGCCACAAAGACAGCTGATAATTCACCCCTCCACTTT | CATKTADNSPLHF
- | TRBJ1-1 | TRBV7-2 | - | TGTGCCAGCAGCCAGAGGGGCAGGGAGAAATTGGACACTGAAGCTTTCTTT | CASSQRGREKLDTEAFF
TRBD1 | TRBJ1-1 | TRBV6-1 | - | TGTGCCAGCAGTGAAGTAAGGGGGCGCGAAGCTTTCTTT | CASSEVRGREAFF
- | TRBJ1-1 | TRBV20-1 | many | TGCAGTGCTAGAGTCCCGAACACTGAAGCTTTCTTT | CSARVPNTEAFF
TRBD1 | TRBJ1-2 | TRBV25-1 | - | TGTGCCAGCAGTCATGACGGGGACAGGCTCTATGGCTACACCTTC | CASSHDGDRLYGYTF
TRBD1 | TRBJ2-2 | TRBV15 | - | TGTGCCACCAGCAAAGGGACAGGGGCCATGAACACCGGGGAGCTGTTTTTT | CATSKGTGAMNTGELFF
- | TRBJ1-5 | TRBV10-3 | many | TGTGCCATCAGTGAGTCGAGGGGAGGGAGCAATCAGCCCCAGCATTTT | CAISESRGGSNQPQHF
- | TRBJ2-7 | TRBV7-2 | - | TGTGCCAGCAGTTCTGGCGCGGGACTTGGTCACGAGCAGTACTTC | CASSSGAGLGHEQYF
- | TRBJ2-7 | TRBV10-3 | - | TGTGCCATCAGTGAGTACCCTAGGGTTCGGTACGAGCAGTACTTC | CAISEYPRVRYEQYF
- | TRBJ1-4 | TRBV4-1 | few | TGCGCCAGCAGCCAAGAGTTAGCGGGAAAACTGTTTTTT | CASSQELAGKLFF
- | TRBJ1-2 | TRBV5-1 | few | TGCGCCAGCAGCTCCTCTACACATGGGGCTAACTATGGCTACACCTTC | CASSSSTHGANYGYTF
- | TRBJ1-3 | TRBV6-1 | - | TGTGCCAGCAGTGATTACGCCGGGGAGGGTGGAAACACCATATATTTT | CASSDYAGEGGNTIYF
- | TRBJ1-2 | TRBV7-2 | few | TGTGCCAGCAGCCCGCTAGTCTTGGCCTATACGTATGGCTACACCTTC | CASSPLVLAYTYGYTF
- | TRBJ1-4 | TRBV7-3 | many | TGTGCCAGCAGCAAGACCGCCAGTGAAAAACTGTTTTTT | CASSKTASEKLFF
TRBD2 | TRBJ2-1 | TRBV15 | - | TGTGCCACCAGCATTGGCGGGACTATCTACAATGAGCAGTTCTTC | CATSIGGTIYNEQFF
TRBD1 | TRBJ1-1 | TRBV2 | many | TGTGCCAGCGCCTCGCCCGGGACAGTGAACACTGAAGCTTTCTTT | CASASPGTVNTEAFF
- | TRBJ1-1 | TRBV7-3 | few | TGTGCCAGCAGCTTAAACCCCGTGACTGAAGCTTTCTTT | CASSLNPVTEAFF
TRBD1 | TRBJ2-7 | TRBV14 | many | TGTGCCAGCAGCCCGGGACAGGGGAGGTACGAGCAGTACTTC | CASSPGQGRYEQYF
- | TRBJ1-2 | TRBV29-1 | many | TGCAGCGTTGAAGATTCCTACACCTTC | CSVEDSYTF
- | TRBJ1-1 | TRBV7-2 | - | TGTGCCAGCAGCTCACCCACTGCTCGGACACCCTACACTGAAGCTTTCTTT | CASSSPTARTPYTEAFF
- | TRBJ1-1 | TRBV12-3/TRBV12-4 | few | TGTGCCAGCACGGCCCTTAGCGACACTGAAGCTTTCTTT | CASTALSDTEAFF
TRBD1 | TRBJ1-1 | TRBV10-3 | - | TGTGCCACCGGGACAGGGGGGGTCATGAACACTGAAGCTTTCTTT | CATGTGGVMNTEAFF
TRBD1 | TRBJ1-1 | TRBV25-1 | - | TGTGCCAGCAGCTATCGACAGGGGGGAGTCACTGAAGCTTTCTTT | CASSYRQGGVTEAFF
TRBD2 | TRBJ2-3 | TRBV20-1 | - | TGCAGTGCGCACTCCGGGAGGGGCACAGATACGCAGTATTTT | CSAHSGRGTDTQYF
- | TRBJ1-1 | TRBV15 | - | TGTGCCACCAGCAGAGAGGTCGGTGAGGACACTGAAGCTTTCTTT | CATSREVGEDTEAFF
- | TRBJ1-2 | TRBV19 | many | TGTGCCAGGCGGGCCCCCAATGGCTACACCTTC | CARRAPNGYTF
- | TRBJ1-1 | TRBV20-1 | - | TGCAGCTCACCAGTTCACCCGAACACTGAAGCTTTCTTT | CSSPVHPNTEAFF